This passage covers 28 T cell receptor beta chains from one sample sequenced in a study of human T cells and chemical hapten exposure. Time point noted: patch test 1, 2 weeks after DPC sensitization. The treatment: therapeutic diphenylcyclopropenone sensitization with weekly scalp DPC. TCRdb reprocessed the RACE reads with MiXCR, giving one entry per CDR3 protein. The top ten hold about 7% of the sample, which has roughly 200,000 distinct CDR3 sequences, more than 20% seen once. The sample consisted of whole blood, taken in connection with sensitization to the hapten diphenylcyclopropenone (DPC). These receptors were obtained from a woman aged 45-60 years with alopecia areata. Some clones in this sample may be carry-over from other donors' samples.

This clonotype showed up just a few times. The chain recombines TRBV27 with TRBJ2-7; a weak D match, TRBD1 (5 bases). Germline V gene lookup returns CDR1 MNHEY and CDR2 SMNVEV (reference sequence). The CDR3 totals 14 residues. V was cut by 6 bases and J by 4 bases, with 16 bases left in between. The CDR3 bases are TGTGCCAGCAGCCAGACAGCGAATTCATACGAGCAGTACTTC. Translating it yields CASSQTANSYEQYF.

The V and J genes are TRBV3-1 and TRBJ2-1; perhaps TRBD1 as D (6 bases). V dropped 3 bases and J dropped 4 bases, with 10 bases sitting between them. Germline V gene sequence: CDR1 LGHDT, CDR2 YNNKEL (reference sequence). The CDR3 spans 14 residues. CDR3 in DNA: TGTGCCAGCAGCCACCACAGGGAGTACAATGAGCAGTTCTTC. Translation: CASSHHREYNEQFF.

The CDR3 nucleotides are TGCAGCGGGGGGGAAAGGGTAGGTTTCACTGAAGCTTTCTTT. Its translation: CSGGERVGFTEAFF. V usage is TRBV29-1 and J usage is TRBJ1-1, with D possibly matching TRBD1 (5 bases). Looked up from germline, CDR1 is SQVTM and CDR2 is ANQGSEA. V lost 7 bases and J 4 bases, leaving 19 bases between the germline ends. There are 14 residues in the CDR3.

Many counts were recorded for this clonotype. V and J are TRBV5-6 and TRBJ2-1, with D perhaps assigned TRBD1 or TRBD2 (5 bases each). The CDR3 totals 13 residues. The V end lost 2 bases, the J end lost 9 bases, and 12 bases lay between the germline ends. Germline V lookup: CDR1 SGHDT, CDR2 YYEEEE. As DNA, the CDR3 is TGTGCCAGCAGCTTAGAGGCGAGGGGTGAGCAGTTCTTC. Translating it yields CASSLEARGEQFF.

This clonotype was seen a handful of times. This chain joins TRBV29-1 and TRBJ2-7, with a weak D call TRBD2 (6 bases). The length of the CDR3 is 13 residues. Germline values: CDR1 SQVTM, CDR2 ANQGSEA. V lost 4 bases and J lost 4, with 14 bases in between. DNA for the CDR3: TGCAGCGTTGCTTCGGGACTCCTGTACGAGCAGTACTTC. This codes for CSVASGLLYEQYF.

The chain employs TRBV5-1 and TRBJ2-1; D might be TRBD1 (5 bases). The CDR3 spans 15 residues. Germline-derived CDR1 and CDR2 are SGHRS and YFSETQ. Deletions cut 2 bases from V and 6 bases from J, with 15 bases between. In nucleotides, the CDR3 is TGCGCCAGCAGCTTTCGGACATGGCGCGTCAATGAGCAGTTCTTC. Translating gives CASSFRTWRVNEQFF.

The CDR3 is CATSTSGSGTGELFF. Here the CDR3 DNA reads TGTGCCACCAGTACTAGCGGGAGCGGAACCGGGGAGCTGTTTTTT. The chain employs TRBV24-1 and TRBJ2-2; 11 bases agree with TRBD2. The CDR3 is 15 residues long. Unmatched junction bases numbered 4, after V lost 6 bases and J lost 5 bases. Germline V CDR1 and CDR2: KGHDR, SFDVKD.

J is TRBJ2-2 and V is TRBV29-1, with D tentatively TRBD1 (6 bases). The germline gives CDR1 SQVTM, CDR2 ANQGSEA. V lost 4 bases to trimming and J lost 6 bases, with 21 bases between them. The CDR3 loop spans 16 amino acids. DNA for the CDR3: TGCAGCGTTGGGGAGCTTGGGAGATCAGGGGCCGGGGAGCTGTTTTTT. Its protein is CSVGELGRSGAGELFF.

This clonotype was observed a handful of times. CDR3 coding DNA: TGCGCCAGCAGCTTAACTGGATGGGGAGATACGCAGTATTTT. Its protein is CASSLTGWGDTQYF. V usage is TRBV5-1 and J usage is TRBJ2-3; D not resolved. Germline loops: CDR1 SGHRS, CDR2 YFSETQ. This CDR3 is built from 14 residues. The V gene lost 2 bases and the J gene lost 5 bases, with 12 bases spanning the gap.

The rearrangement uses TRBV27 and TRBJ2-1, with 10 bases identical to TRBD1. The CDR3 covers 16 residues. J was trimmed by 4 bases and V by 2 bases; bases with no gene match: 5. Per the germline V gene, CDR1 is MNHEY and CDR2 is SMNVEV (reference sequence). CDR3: CASSLPGQGGYNEQFF. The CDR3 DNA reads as TGTGCCAGCAGTTTACCAGGACAGGGGGGTTACAATGAGCAGTTCTTC.

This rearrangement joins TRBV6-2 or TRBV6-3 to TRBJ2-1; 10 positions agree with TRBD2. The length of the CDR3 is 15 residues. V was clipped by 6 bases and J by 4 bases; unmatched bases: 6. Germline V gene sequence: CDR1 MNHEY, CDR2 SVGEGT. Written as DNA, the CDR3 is TGTGCCAGCAGCGCGACTAGCGGGCCGTACAATGAGCAGTTCTTC. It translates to CASSATSGPYNEQFF.

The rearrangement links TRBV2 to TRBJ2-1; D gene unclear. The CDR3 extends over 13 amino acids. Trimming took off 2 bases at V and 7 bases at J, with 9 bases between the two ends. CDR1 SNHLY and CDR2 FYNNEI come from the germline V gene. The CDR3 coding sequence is TGTGCCAGCAGTGAAAGCATGAGAAATGAGCAGTTCTTC. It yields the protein CASSESMRNEQFF.

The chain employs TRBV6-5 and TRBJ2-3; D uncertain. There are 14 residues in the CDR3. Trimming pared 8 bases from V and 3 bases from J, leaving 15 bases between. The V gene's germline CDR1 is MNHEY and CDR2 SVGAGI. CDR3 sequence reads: CASGSSRVTDTQYF. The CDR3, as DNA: TGTGCCAGCGGCTCCTCCCGGGTTACAGATACGCAGTATTTT.

The DNA of the CDR3 is TGTGCCAGCAGCTCCAGGGGCGAATATGGCTACACCTTC. Translated, it gives CASSSRGEYGYTF. The chain has TRBV7-8 and TRBJ1-2, with D tentatively TRBD1 (6 bases). The CDR3 contains 13 residues. Trimming took 4 bases from V and 5 from J, leaving 11 bases between them. Germline V CDR1 and CDR2: SGHVS, FQNEAQ.

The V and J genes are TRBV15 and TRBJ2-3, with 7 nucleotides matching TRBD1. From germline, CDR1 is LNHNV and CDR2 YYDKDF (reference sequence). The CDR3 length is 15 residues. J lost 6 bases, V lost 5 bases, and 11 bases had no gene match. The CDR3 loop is CATSQFDRDTDTQYF. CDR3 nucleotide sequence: TGTGCCACCAGCCAGTTCGACAGGGACACGGATACGCAGTATTTT.

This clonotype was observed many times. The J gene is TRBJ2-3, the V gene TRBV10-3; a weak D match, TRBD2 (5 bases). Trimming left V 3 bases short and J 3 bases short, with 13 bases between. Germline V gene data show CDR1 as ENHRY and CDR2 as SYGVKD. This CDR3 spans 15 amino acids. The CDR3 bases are TGTGCCATCAGTGAACGAGGGATTGGTACAGATACGCAGTATTTT. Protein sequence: CAISERGIGTDTQYF.

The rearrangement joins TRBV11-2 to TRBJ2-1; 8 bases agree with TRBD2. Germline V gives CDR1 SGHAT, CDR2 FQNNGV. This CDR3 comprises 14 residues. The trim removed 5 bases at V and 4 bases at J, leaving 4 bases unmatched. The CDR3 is CASSRRLAYNEQFF. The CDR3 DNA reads TGTGCCAGCAGCCGCAGACTAGCGTACAATGAGCAGTTCTTC.

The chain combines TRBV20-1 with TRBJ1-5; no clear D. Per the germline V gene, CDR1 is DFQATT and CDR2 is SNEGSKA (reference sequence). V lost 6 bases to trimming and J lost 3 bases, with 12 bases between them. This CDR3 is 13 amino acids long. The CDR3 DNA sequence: TGCAGTGCCCAGTCCCGGGACAATCAGCCCCAGCATTTT. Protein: CSAQSRDNQPQHF.

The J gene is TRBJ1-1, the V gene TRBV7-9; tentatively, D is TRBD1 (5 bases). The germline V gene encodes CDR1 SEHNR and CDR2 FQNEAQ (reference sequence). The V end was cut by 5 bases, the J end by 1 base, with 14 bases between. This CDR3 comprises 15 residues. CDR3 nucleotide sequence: TGTGCCAGCAGCCGTTGGGACGGACCGAACACTGAAGCTTTCTTT. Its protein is CASSRWDGPNTEAFF.

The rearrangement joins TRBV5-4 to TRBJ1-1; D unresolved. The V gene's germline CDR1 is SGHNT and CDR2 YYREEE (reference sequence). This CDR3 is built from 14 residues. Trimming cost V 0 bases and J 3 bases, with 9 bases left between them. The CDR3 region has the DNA TGTGCCAGCAGCTTGGACGTTCGGGACACTGAAGCTTTCTTT. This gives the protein CASSLDVRDTEAFF.

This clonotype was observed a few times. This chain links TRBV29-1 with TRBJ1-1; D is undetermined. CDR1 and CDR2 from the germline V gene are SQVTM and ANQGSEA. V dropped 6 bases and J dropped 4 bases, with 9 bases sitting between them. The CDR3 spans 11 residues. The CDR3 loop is CSVVQSTEAFF. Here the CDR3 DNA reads TGCAGCGTAGTCCAAAGCACTGAAGCTTTCTTT.

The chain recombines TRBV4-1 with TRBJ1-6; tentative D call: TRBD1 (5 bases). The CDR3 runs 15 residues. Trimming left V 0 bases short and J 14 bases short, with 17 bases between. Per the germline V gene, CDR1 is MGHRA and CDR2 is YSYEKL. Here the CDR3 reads CASSQDIGTIRALHF. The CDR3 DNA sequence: TGCGCCAGCAGCCAAGATATCGGGACGATAAGGGCCCTCCACTTT.

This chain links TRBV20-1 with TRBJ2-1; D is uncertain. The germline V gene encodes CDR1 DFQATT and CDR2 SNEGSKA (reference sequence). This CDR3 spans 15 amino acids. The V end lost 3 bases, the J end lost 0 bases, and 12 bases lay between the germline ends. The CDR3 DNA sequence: TGCAGTGCTAGGAAAGGTCGAAGCTCCTACAATGAGCAGTTCTTC. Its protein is CSARKGRSSYNEQFF.

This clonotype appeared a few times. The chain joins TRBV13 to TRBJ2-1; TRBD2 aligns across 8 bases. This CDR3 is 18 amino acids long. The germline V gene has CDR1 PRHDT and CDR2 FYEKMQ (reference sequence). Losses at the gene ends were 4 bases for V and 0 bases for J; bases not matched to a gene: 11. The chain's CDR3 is CASSYDFRSGSSYNEQFF. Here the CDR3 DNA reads TGTGCCAGCAGCTACGACTTCAGGAGCGGGAGCTCCTACAATGAGCAGTTCTTC. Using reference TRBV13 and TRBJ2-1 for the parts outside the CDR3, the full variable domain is AAGVIQSPRHLIKEKRETATLKCYPIPRHDTVYWYQQGPGQDPQFLISFYEKMQSDKGSIPDRFSAQQFSDYHSELNMSSLELGDSALYFCASSYDFRSGSSYNEQFFGPGTRLTVL.

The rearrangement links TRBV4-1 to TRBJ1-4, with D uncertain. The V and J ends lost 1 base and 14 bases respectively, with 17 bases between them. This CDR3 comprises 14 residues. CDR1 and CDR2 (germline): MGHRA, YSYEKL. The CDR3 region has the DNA TGCGCCAGCAGCCAAGTGGTGGGCCGAGAGATTCTGTTTTTT. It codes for CASSQVVGREILFF.

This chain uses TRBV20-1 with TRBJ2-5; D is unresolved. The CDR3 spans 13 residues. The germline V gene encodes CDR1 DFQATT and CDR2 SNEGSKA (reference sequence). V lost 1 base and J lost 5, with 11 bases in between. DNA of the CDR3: TGCAGTGCTAGAGGTGGTAGCTATGAGACCCAGTACTTC. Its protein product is CSARGGSYETQYF.

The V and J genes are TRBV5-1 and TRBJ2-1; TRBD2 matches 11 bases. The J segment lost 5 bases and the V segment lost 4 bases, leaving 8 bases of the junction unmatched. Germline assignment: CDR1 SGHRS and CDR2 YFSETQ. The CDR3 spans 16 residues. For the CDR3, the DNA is TGCGCCAGCAGCCACTCCGGGACTAGCGGCGACAATGAGCAGTTCTTC. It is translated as CASSHSGTSGDNEQFF.

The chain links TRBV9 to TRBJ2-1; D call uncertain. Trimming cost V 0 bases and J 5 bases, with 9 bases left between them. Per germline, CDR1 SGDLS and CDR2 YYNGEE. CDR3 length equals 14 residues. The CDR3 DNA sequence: TGTGCCAGCAGCGTAGGATCCTCAAACAATGAGCAGTTCTTC. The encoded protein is CASSVGSSNNEQFF.